Following are 29 T cell receptor beta chains from one sample sequenced in a study of blood T cell repertoires in COVID-19. Clones were read by immunoSEQ multiplex PCR, and TCRdb kept only the in-frame ones, dropping some. Of 200,000 to 250,000 clones listed, around 80% are singletons. What was sequenced was peripheral blood. Receptor source: a woman of 80 years or more with COVID-19, enrolled during active disease.

The chain joins TRBV2 to TRBJ1-1, with 7 bases that match TRBD1. With V trimmed by 6 bases and J by 0 bases, 10 bases remained unmatched. Germline assignment: CDR1 SNHLY and CDR2 FYNNEI. CDR3 length equals 16 residues. The CDR3 DNA reads as TGTGCCAGCAGACGGGACAGCCGAGTCATGAACACTGAAGCTTTCTTT. It codes for CASRRDSRVMNTEAFF.

The V and J genes are TRBV19 and TRBJ1-5; TRBD1 is a possible D gene (6 bases). The length of the CDR3 is 18 residues. Germline V CDR1 and CDR2: LNHDA, SQIVND (reference sequence). V was trimmed by 3 bases and J by 2 bases, leaving 20 bases between them. The CDR3 nucleotides read TGTGCCAGTAGTATCGGGACACCCAAAGGACGGGGCAATCAGCCCCAGCATTTT. Translation: CASSIGTPKGRGNQPQHF.

V is TRBV2 and J is TRBJ1-4; no definite D call. The CDR3 covers 14 residues. V was pared by 3 bases and J by 5 bases, with 10 bases between. Germline V lookup: CDR1 SNHLY, CDR2 FYNNEI. Here the CDR3 DNA reads TGTGCCAGCAGTGAGTTGCTAAGAAATGAAAAACTGTTTTTT. Its translation is CASSELLRNEKLFF.

The V call is TRBV4-1, the J call TRBJ1-1; 7 positions agree with TRBD1. Germline V gene lookup returns CDR1 MGHRA and CDR2 YSYEKL. CDR3 length: 16 residues. Trimming took 4 bases from V and 3 from J; bases not matched to a gene: 11. DNA for the CDR3: TGCGCCAGCAGCCCAACAGGGGCCGGCCCGGACACTGAAGCTTTCTTT. Encoded protein: CASSPTGAGPDTEAFF.

The gene calls are TRBV25-1 and TRBJ1-4; 11 nucleotides agree with TRBD1. V was pared by 2 bases and J by 10 bases, with 9 bases of the junction left unmatched. CDR3 length equals 16 residues. Germline V gene data show CDR1 as MGHDK and CDR2 as SYGVNS. The CDR3 region is CASSERRPGTGGKLFF. The DNA of the CDR3 is TGTGCCAGCAGTGAACGCCGTCCCGGGACAGGGGGAAAACTGTTTTTT.

The V and J genes are TRBV10-2 and TRBJ1-1; 8 bases are shared with TRBD1. The CDR3 contains 14 residues. With V trimmed by 7 bases and J by 3 bases, 7 bases remained unmatched. Germline CDR1 reads WSHSY; CDR2 reads SAAADI. The CDR3 bases are TGCGCCAGCATGCAGGGGGCCACTGACACTGAAGCTTTCTTT. Residues: CASMQGATDTEAFF.

The chain combines TRBV6-5 with TRBJ2-2; tentatively, D is TRBD1 (6 bases). Trimming removed 5 bases from V and 0 bases from J, with 10 bases in between. Germline assignment: CDR1 MNHEY and CDR2 SVGAGI. The CDR3 is 15 residues long. The CDR3 bases are TGTGCCAGCAGTACGGGACAAACGAACACCGGGGAGCTGTTTTTT. Translation gives CASSTGQTNTGELFF.

The V gene is TRBV19, the J gene TRBJ1-1; the match to TRBD1 covers 7 bases. The CDR3 sequence is 14 residues long. Germline assignment: CDR1 LNHDA and CDR2 SQIVND (reference sequence). V lost 7 bases and J lost 5; bases outside the gene matches: 10. CDR3 nucleotides: TGTGCCAGTATGGGAACAGGGGTGGGGACTGAAGCTTTCTTT. Translating it yields CASMGTGVGTEAFF.

CDR3 DNA: TGTGCCAGCAGCGTAGGAGGGGGAGGGGCTAGCGGCTACAATGAGCAGTTCTTC. Translating gives CASSVGGGGASGYNEQFF. The chain links TRBV9 to TRBJ2-1, with D perhaps TRBD2 (7 bases). V was cut by 0 bases and J by 3 bases, with 19 bases left in between. The V gene's germline CDR1 is SGDLS and CDR2 YYNGEE. This CDR3 spans 18 amino acids.

The chain uses TRBV4-1 and TRBJ1-5; D not resolved. The germline V gene has CDR1 MGHRA and CDR2 YSYEKL. This CDR3 spans 13 amino acids. With 0 bases removed from V and 4 bases from J, the gap between germline ends came to 4 bases. The CDR3: CASSQESNQPQHF. CDR3 DNA: TGCGCCAGCAGCCAAGAGTCAAATCAGCCCCAGCATTTT.

The chain links TRBV9 to TRBJ2-2; D is unclear. Germline V CDR1 and CDR2: SGDLS, YYNGEE. The CDR3 contains 14 residues. Trimming took 3 bases from V and 0 from J, leaving 6 bases between them. The CDR3 loop is CASSATSNTGELFF. As DNA, the CDR3 is TGTGCCAGCAGCGCCACATCGAACACCGGGGAGCTGTTTTTT.

This sequence joins TRBV18 and TRBJ1-2, with a tentative D call TRBD1 (6 bases). The CDR3 contains 13 residues. V shed 4 bases and J shed 6 bases, with 12 bases lying between them. Germline lookup yields CDR1 KGHSH and CDR2 LQKENI. The CDR3 region is CASSRQESDGYTF. CDR3 DNA: TGTGCCAGCTCACGACAGGAGAGTGATGGCTACACCTTC.

The chain combines TRBV3-1 (or the pseudogene TRBV3-2) with TRBJ1-5; D possibly corresponds to TRBD1 (6 bases). The CDR3 is 15 amino acids. V gave up 3 bases and J gave up 0 bases, with 9 bases separating them. Germline-derived CDR1 and CDR2 are LGHDT and YNNKEL (reference sequence). CDR3 sequence (DNA): TGTGCCAGCAGCCACGGACAGTATAGCAATCAGCCCCAGCATTTT. Its protein is CASSHGQYSNQPQHF.

This rearrangement joins TRBV5-1 to TRBJ2-7; 8 nucleotides line up with TRBD1. Germline V lookup: CDR1 SGHRS, CDR2 YFSETQ. J was trimmed by 5 bases and V by 2 bases; bases with no gene match: 3. The CDR3 covers 13 residues. Here the CDR3 reads CASSLQGVDEQYF. CDR3 nucleotides: TGCGCCAGCAGCTTACAGGGGGTCGACGAGCAGTACTTC.

V and J are TRBV7-9 and TRBJ1-1, with D uncertain. V dropped 10 bases and J dropped 0 bases, with 12 bases sitting between them. The CDR3 loop spans 13 amino acids. The germline CDR1 and CDR2 sequences are SEHNR and FQNEAQ (reference sequence). CDR3 DNA: TGTGCCACCGTGGGCGTCGTGAACACTGAAGCTTTCTTT. Protein: CATVGVVNTEAFF.

Of note for this clone: This same CDR3 is encoded by further DNA sequences in the sample. The chain links TRBV3-1 (or the pseudogene TRBV3-2) to TRBJ2-5; D gene unclear. Germline V gene sequence: CDR1 LGHDT, CDR2 YNNKEL (reference sequence). The V and J ends lost 1 base and 5 bases respectively, with 5 bases between them. CDR3 size: 12 residues. CDR3: CASSQARETQYF. In DNA form, the CDR3 reads TGTGCCAGCAGCCAAGCCCGGGAGACCCAGTACTTC.

Comments on this clone: This specimen includes other DNA sequences encoding the same CDR3. The chain carries TRBV5-1 and TRBJ1-2, with 8 bases aligning to TRBD1. The germline V gene has CDR1 SGHRS and CDR2 YFSETQ. V trimming: 4 bases; J trimming: 4 bases; junction bases outside the gene matches: 6. The CDR3 covers 14 residues. This CDR3 reads CASSPGQGTYGYTF. In DNA, the CDR3 is TGCGCCAGCAGCCCCGGACAGGGTACCTATGGCTACACCTTC.

The chain employs TRBV19 and TRBJ1-1; a weak D match, TRBD1 (5 bases). Germline assignment: CDR1 LNHDA and CDR2 SQIVND (reference sequence). This CDR3 spans 14 amino acids. Trimming took 1 base from V and 5 from J, leaving 11 bases between them. The CDR3: CASSIAGRETEAFF. The CDR3 region has the DNA TGTGCCAGTAGTATAGCAGGGAGGGAAACTGAAGCTTTCTTT.

The chain employs TRBV19 and TRBJ1-1; D unresolved. CDR1 and CDR2 from the germline V gene are LNHDA and SQIVND (reference sequence). The CDR3 has 14 amino acids. Between the trimmed V and J ends, which lost 3 bases and 6 bases, there was a span of 14 bases. The CDR3 region is CASSIKTWSAEAFF. CDR3 sequence (DNA): TGTGCCAGTAGTATCAAGACCTGGAGCGCTGAAGCTTTCTTT.

The V call is TRBV12-3 or TRBV12-4, the J call TRBJ1-4, with D unclear. The CDR3 is 13 amino acids. With 1 base removed from V and 10 bases from J, the gap between germline ends came to 10 bases. In DNA form, the CDR3 reads TGTGCCAGCAGTTTAGGGAATCTAGTAAAACTGTTTTTT. Translation gives CASSLGNLVKLFF.

The chain recombines TRBV5-1 with TRBJ1-3; TRBD1 matches 7 bases. Germline trimming cut 4 bases from V and 4 bases from J; bases unmatched to any gene: 8. CDR1 is SGHRS and CDR2 is YFSETQ in the germline V gene. The CDR3 contains 15 residues. CDR3 region: CASSPRGGPGNTIYF. DNA of the CDR3: TGCGCCAGCAGCCCGCGAGGGGGCCCAGGAAACACCATATATTTT.

This rearrangement joins TRBV7-6 to TRBJ2-1, with D perhaps TRBD2 (5 bases). V lost 7 bases and J lost 8, with 21 bases in between. CDR3 length: 15 amino acids. Germline V lookup: CDR1 SGHVS, CDR2 FNYEAQ. Written as DNA, the CDR3 is TGTGCCAGCATCCCCGGGGTGGGTTTTAACGATGAGCAGTTCTTC. Its translation: CASIPGVGFNDEQFF.

V is TRBV7-2 and J is TRBJ1-6; D is possibly TRBD1 (6 bases). CDR1 is SGHTA, CDR2 FQGNSA, per germline. This CDR3 region has 15 residues. Trimming cost V 4 bases and J 11 bases, with 18 bases left between them. CDR3 coding DNA: TGTGCCAGCAGCTCCACCAATGACAGGACCGCACCCCTCCACTTT. Translating it yields CASSSTNDRTAPLHF.

The chain recombines TRBV2 with TRBJ1-1; tentatively, D is TRBD1 (6 bases). From germline, CDR1 is SNHLY and CDR2 FYNNEI. With 8 bases removed from V and 1 base from J, the gap between germline ends came to 11 bases. This CDR3 region has 13 residues. CDR3 nucleotides: TGTGCCAGCCAGGGGCTGCCGAACACTGAAGCTTTCTTT. Translating gives CASQGLPNTEAFF.

J is TRBJ1-4 and V is TRBV6-1; D gene uncertain. This CDR3 has 17 residues. In germline, CDR1 is MNHNS, CDR2 SASEGT. V gave up 0 bases and J gave up 8 bases, with 19 bases separating them. Written as DNA, the CDR3 is TGTGCCAGCAGTGAAGCGCGAAGAGCGAGGGTCGGGGAAAAACTGTTTTTT. Its protein product is CASSEARRARVGEKLFF.

J is TRBJ2-3 and V is TRBV25-1, with D tentatively TRBD2 (5 bases). V lost 3 bases, J lost 0 bases, and 10 bases lay in between. The CDR3 totals 15 residues. Germline V gene sequence: CDR1 MGHDK, CDR2 SYGVNS. The CDR3 loop is CASSDLRTSTDTQYF. Here the CDR3 DNA reads TGTGCCAGCAGTGACCTGCGGACTAGCACAGATACGCAGTATTTT.

This chain uses TRBV19 with TRBJ2-6; TRBD1 aligns across 7 bases. With 5 bases clipped from V and 4 bases from J, the junction kept 8 bases outside the gene matches. Germline CDR1 reads LNHDA; CDR2 reads SQIVND (reference sequence). The CDR3 runs 16 residues. The CDR3 here is CASSSYTGAGANVLTF. CDR3 sequence (DNA): TGTGCCAGTAGTTCCTACACAGGGGCCGGGGCCAACGTCCTGACTTTC.

The chain recombines TRBV7-2 with TRBJ2-1; possible D gene TRBD2, 5 bases. The V end lost 0 bases, the J end lost 1 base, and 13 bases lay between the germline ends. The CDR3 spans 17 residues. Germline CDR1 is SGHTA and CDR2 is FQGNSA. The CDR3 is CASSLASVLGSYNEQFF. CDR3 DNA sequence: TGTGCCAGCAGCTTAGCTAGCGTTTTAGGGTCCTACAATGAGCAGTTCTTC. Complete variable domain (other parts from reference TRBV7-2 and TRBJ2-1): GAGVSQSPSNKVTEKGKDVELRCDPISGHTALYWYRQSLGQGLEFLIYFQGNSAPDKSGLPSDRFSAERTGGSVSTLTIQRTQQEDSAVYLCASSLASVLGSYNEQFFGPGTRLTVL.

The V call is TRBV11-2, the J call TRBJ2-7; 8 nucleotides line up with TRBD1. Looked up from germline, CDR1 is SGHAT and CDR2 is FQNNGV. The CDR3 totals 15 residues. With 3 bases clipped from V and 3 bases from J, the junction kept 7 bases outside the gene matches. CDR3 residues: CASSLGTGGGYEQYF. The CDR3 bases are TGTGCCAGCAGCTTGGGGACAGGAGGGGGCTACGAGCAGTACTTC.